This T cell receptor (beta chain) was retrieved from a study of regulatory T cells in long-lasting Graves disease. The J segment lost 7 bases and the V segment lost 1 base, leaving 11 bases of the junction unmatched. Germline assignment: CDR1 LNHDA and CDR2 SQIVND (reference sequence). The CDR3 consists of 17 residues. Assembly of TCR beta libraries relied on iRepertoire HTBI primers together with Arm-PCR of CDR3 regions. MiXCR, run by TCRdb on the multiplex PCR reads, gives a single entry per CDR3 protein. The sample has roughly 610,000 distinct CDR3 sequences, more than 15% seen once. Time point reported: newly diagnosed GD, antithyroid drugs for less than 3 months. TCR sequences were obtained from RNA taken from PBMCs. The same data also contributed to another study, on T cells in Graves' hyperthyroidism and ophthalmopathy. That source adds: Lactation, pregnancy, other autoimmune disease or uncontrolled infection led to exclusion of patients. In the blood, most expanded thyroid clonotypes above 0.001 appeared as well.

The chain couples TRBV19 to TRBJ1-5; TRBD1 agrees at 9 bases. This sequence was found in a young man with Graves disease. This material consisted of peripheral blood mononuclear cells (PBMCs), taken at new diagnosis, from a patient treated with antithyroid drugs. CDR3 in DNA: TGTGCCAGTAGTATAGCCTCAGGGGGACAGGGCGGCCAGCCCCAGCATTTT. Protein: CASSIASGGQGGQPQHF.